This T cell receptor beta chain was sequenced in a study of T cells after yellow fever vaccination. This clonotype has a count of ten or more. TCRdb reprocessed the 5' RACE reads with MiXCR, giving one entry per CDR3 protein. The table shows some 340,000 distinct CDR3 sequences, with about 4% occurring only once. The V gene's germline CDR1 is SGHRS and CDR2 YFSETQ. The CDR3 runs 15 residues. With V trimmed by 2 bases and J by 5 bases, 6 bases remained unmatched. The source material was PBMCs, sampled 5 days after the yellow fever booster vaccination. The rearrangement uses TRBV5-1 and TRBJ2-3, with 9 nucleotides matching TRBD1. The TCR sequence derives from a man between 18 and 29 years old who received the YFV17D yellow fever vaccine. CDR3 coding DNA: TGCGCCAGCAGCTTAGCCCGGACAGGGGTAGATACGCAGTATTTT. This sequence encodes CASSLARTGVDTQYF.